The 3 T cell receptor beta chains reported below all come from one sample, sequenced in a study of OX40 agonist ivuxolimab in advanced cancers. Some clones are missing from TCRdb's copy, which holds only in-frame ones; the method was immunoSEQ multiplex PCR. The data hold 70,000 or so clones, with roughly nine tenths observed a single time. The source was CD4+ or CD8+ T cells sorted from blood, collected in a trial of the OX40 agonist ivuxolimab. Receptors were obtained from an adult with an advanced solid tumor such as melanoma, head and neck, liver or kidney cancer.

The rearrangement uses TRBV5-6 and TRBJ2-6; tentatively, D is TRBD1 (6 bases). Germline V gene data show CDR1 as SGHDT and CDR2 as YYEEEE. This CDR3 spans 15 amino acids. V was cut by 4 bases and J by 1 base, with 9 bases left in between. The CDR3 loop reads CASSPGTSGANVLTF. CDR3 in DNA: TGTGCCAGCAGCCCCGGGACATCTGGGGCCAACGTCCTGACTTTC.

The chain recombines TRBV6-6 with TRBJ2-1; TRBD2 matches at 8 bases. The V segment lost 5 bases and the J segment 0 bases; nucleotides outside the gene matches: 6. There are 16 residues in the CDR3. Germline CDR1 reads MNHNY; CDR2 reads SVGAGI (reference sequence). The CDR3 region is CASSRIAGSSYNEQFF. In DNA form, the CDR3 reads TGTGCCAGCAGTAGGATAGCGGGGAGCTCCTACAATGAGCAGTTCTTC.

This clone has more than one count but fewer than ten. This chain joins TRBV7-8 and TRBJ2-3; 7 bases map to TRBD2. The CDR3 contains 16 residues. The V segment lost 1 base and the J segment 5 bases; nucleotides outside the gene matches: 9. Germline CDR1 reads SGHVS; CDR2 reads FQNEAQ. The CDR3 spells CASSLGARLARDTQYF. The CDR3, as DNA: TGTGCCAGCAGCTTAGGGGCCAGACTAGCTAGAGATACGCAGTATTTT.